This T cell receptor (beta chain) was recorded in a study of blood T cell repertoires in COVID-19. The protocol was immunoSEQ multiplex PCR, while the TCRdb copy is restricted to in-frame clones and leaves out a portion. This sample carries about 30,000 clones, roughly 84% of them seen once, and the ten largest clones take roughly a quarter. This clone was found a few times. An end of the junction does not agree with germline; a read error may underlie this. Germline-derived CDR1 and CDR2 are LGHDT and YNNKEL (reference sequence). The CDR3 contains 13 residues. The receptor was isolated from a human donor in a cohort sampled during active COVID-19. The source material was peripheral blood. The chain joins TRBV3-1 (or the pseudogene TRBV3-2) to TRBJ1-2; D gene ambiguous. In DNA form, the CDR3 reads TGTGCCAGCAGCCAAGATCCCGCCCGGTCTATCTCCTTC. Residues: CASSQDPARSISF.